This passage covers 21 T cell receptor beta chains from one sample sequenced in a study of CD8+ T cells in alopecia areata (dated by TCRdb to the late 2010s). Preparation of the library involved the immunoSEQ multiplex PCR assay. RNA was extracted from all samples and reverse transcribed into cDNA, which served as template for TCR sequencing. TCRdb mirrors the immuneACCESS table, restricted to in-frame sequences. Some clones are absent from its copies; in checked studies, under half trace to an unresolved V gene, and the reason for the others is unknown. The sample yields hundreds of thousands of clones; 57% were counted once. The ten largest clones add up to roughly 0.47% of the sample. What the time point label conveys for this sample: baseline before oral tofacitinib. The sample consisted of CD4+ T cells sorted from blood, taken at week 0. These receptor sequences come from a human donor with alopecia areata.

This clone was detected only a few times. This chain uses TRBV19 with TRBJ1-1, with TRBD1 as a possible D gene (5 bases). Germline-derived CDR1 and CDR2 are LNHDA and SQIVND (reference sequence). The CDR3 runs to 12 residues. The V end was cut by 8 bases, the J end by 1 base, with 8 bases between. The CDR3 nucleotides are TGTGCCAGTGGAGGGGAGAACACTGAAGCTTTCTTT. Translated, it gives CASGGENTEAFF.

The chain carries TRBV25-1 and TRBJ1-1; no definite D call. The CDR3 has 12 amino acids. The germline V and J ends were trimmed by 5 bases and 6 bases, with 10 bases remaining between them. Germline V gene sequence: CDR1 MGHDK, CDR2 SYGVNS. The CDR3 DNA is TGTGCCAGCAGTTCTCGTTTTTCTGAAGCTTTCTTT. It translates to CASSSRFSEAFF.

The rearrangement uses TRBV29-1 and TRBJ2-5; 9 positions match TRBD1. The CDR3 runs 13 residues. Germline CDR1 is SQVTM and CDR2 is ANQGSEA. With V trimmed by 7 bases and J by 2 bases, 5 bases remained unmatched. The CDR3 nucleotides read TGCAGCGCTACGACAGGGGGGCAAGAGACCCAGTACTTC. Protein: CSATTGGQETQYF.

A remark on this clone: A far larger clone is only one base removed, so a read error is likely. V gene TRBV6-1 combines with J gene TRBJ2-2, with 8 positions matching TRBD1. In germline, CDR1 is MNHNS, CDR2 SASEGT. The CDR3 sequence is 14 residues long. The CDR3 spells CASGPGGVGGELFF. DNA of the CDR3: TGTGCCAGCGGCCCAGGGGGCGTTGGCGGGGAGTTGTTTTTT.

This sequence joins TRBV30 and TRBJ1-5; the match to TRBD1 covers 7 bases. The germline V gene encodes CDR1 GTSNPN and CDR2 SVGIG (reference sequence). CDR3 size: 14 residues. J gave up 0 bases and V 4 bases, and 3 bases lay outside the gene matches. CDR3 loop: CAWNQGGSNQPQHF. CDR3 bases: TGTGCCTGGAACCAGGGGGGTAGCAATCAGCCCCAGCATTTT.

The genes are TRBV23-1 and TRBJ1-5, with TRBD1 matching over 8 bases. TRBV23-1 is an ORF, and what it does is uncertain. The CDR3 is made up of 19 amino acids. The junction had 11 bases not matched to a gene; V was cut back by 0 bases and J by 1 base. CDR3 nucleotide sequence: TGCGCCAGCAGTCAATCTGGCGGAACTCACAGGGGGAGCAATCAGCCCCAGCATTTT. Its protein product is CASSQSGGTHRGSNQPQHF.

The V and J genes are TRBV30 and TRBJ1-1, with TRBD1 as a possible D gene (5 bases). Trimming removed 2 bases at V and 5 bases at J, with 9 bases between. From germline, CDR1 is GTSNPN and CDR2 SVGIG (reference sequence). The CDR3 is 12 residues long. The CDR3 DNA follows: TGTGCCTGGAGTCACCAGGGAACTGAAGCTTTCTTT. Protein sequence: CAWSHQGTEAFF.

The chain is built from TRBV5-1 and TRBJ2-1; 8 nucleotides align to TRBD2. Germline V gene data show CDR1 as SGHRS and CDR2 as YFSETQ. The CDR3 consists of 15 residues. The V and J ends lost 0 bases and 2 bases, in that order; junction bases with no gene match: 1. CDR3 sequence: CASSLVAGTYNEQFF. Written as DNA, the CDR3 is TGCGCCAGCAGCTTGGTAGCGGGGACCTACAATGAGCAGTTCTTC.

This sequence joins TRBV6-1 and TRBJ2-1; 9 bases agree with TRBD2. This CDR3 comprises 17 residues. Per germline, CDR1 MNHNS and CDR2 SASEGT. The V gene end was trimmed by 3 bases and the J gene end by 2 bases; junction bases not matched to a gene: 8. The CDR3 DNA sequence: TGTGCCAGCAGTGATATAGGGACTAGCCGGACCTACAATGAGCAGTTCTTC. Protein: CASSDIGTSRTYNEQFF.

This clone was recorded a few times. The chain uses TRBV7-9 and TRBJ2-7; D may be TRBD1 or TRBD2 (6 bases each). The V end lost 5 bases, the J end lost 0 bases, and 14 bases lay between the germline ends. Germline loops: CDR1 SEHNR, CDR2 FQNEAQ (reference sequence). The CDR3 runs 15 residues. CDR3 DNA sequence: TGTGCCAGCAGCCCCGGGGGCACCAGCTCCTACGAGCAGTACTTC. The encoded protein is CASSPGGTSSYEQYF.

The chain is built from TRBV9 and TRBJ2-7; D gene unclear. Germline lookup yields CDR1 SGDLS and CDR2 YYNGEE. V lost 4 bases to trimming and J lost 3 bases, with 11 bases between them. The CDR3 contains 13 residues. CDR3 sequence (DNA): TGTGCCAGCAGCCCCCACCTTAACTACGAGCAGTACTTC. Translated, it gives CASSPHLNYEQYF.

The V and J genes are TRBV20-1 and TRBJ1-1, with 9 positions matching TRBD1. Germline assignment: CDR1 DFQATT and CDR2 SNEGSKA (reference sequence). The CDR3 has 11 residues. V was clipped by 4 bases and J by 11 bases; unmatched bases: 5. CDR3 amino acids: CSAKGQGLAFF. The CDR3 bases are TGCAGTGCTAAGGGACAGGGTTTGGCTTTCTTT.

This clone was picked up a small number of times. The J gene is TRBJ2-2, the V gene TRBV7-9; 10 bases align to TRBD1. V lost 5 bases, J lost 6 bases, and 6 bases stayed unmatched. Germline lookup yields CDR1 SEHNR and CDR2 FQNEAQ (reference sequence). The CDR3 is 15 amino acids. CDR3 residues: CASSRLTGGAGELFF. Here the CDR3 DNA reads TGTGCCAGCAGCCGCTTGACAGGGGGCGCCGGGGAGCTGTTTTTT.

The chain recombines TRBV7-2 with TRBJ1-1, with TRBD1 matching 8 bases. Germline V gene lookup returns CDR1 SGHTA and CDR2 FQGNSA. The CDR3 has 15 residues. V shed 5 bases, J shed 1 base, and the junction held 6 bases outside the gene matches. In DNA, the CDR3 is TGTGCCAGCAGCAACTACAGGGGGAGGAACACTGAAGCTTTCTTT. Its protein is CASSNYRGRNTEAFF.

This clone was found once. The chain recombines TRBV5-1 with TRBJ2-1; 10 nucleotides agree with TRBD2. From germline, CDR1 is SGHRS and CDR2 YFSETQ. J lost 6 bases, V lost 4 bases, and 4 bases had no gene match. The CDR3 totals 14 residues. This chain's CDR3 is CASSASGRINEQFF. For the CDR3, the DNA is TGCGCCAGCAGCGCTAGCGGGAGAATCAATGAGCAGTTCTTC. Filled out from reference TRBV5-1 and TRBJ2-1, the complete variable domain reads KAGVTQTPRYLIKTRGQQVTLSCSPISGHRSVSWYQQTPGQGLQFLFEYFSETQRNKGNFPGRFSGRQFSNSRSEMNVSTLELGDSALYLCASSASGRINEQFFGPGTRLTVL.

This clone was picked up a small number of times. The chain links TRBV7-9 to TRBJ2-1; D unresolved. CDR1 and CDR2 (germline): SEHNR, FQNEAQ (reference sequence). The CDR3 totals 14 residues. V dropped 2 bases and J dropped 5 bases, with 10 bases sitting between them. DNA for the CDR3: TGTGCCAGCAGCTTAATTGGCGGCCACAATGAGCAGTTCTTC. Protein sequence: CASSLIGGHNEQFF.

The rearrangement joins TRBV11-2 to TRBJ2-3; D remains unclear. Per the germline V gene, CDR1 is SGHAT and CDR2 is FQNNGV. The V gene lost 3 bases and the J gene lost 1 base, with 5 bases spanning the gap. The CDR3 spans 13 residues. The CDR3 loop reads CASSFKRTDTQYF. CDR3 nucleotides: TGTGCCAGCAGCTTCAAACGCACAGATACGCAGTATTTT.

The chain employs TRBV6-5 and TRBJ2-6, with D possibly TRBD2 on 5 matching bases. This CDR3 region has 16 residues. CDR1 MNHEY and CDR2 SVGAGI come from the germline V gene. The V and J ends lost 2 bases and 0 bases respectively, with 8 bases between them. The CDR3 DNA follows: TGTGCCAGCAGTTACGGACTCCTCTCTGGGGCCAACGTCCTGACTTTC. This sequence encodes CASSYGLLSGANVLTF.

The chain combines TRBV4-1 with TRBJ2-5; no definite D call. Germline values: CDR1 MGHRA, CDR2 YSYEKL. The CDR3 extends over 13 amino acids. Between the trimmed V and J ends, which lost 4 bases and 5 bases, there was a span of 11 bases. The chain's CDR3 is CASSLVEIETQYF. In DNA, the CDR3 is TGCGCCAGCAGCCTCGTGGAGATCGAGACCCAGTACTTC.

In its sample, this clone was seen a few times. The chain employs TRBV29-1 and TRBJ2-2; D ambiguous. V was trimmed by 2 bases and J by 4 bases, leaving 8 bases between them. Looked up from germline, CDR1 is SQVTM and CDR2 is ANQGSEA. The CDR3 sequence is 13 residues long. Here the CDR3 reads CSVEQTFTGELFF. Written as DNA, the CDR3 is TGCAGCGTTGAACAGACCTTCACCGGGGAGCTGTTTTTT.

CDR3 residues: CASTNRVPTNTGELFF. The DNA of the CDR3 is TGTGCCAGCACCAACAGGGTTCCCACGAACACCGGGGAGCTGTTTTTT. V is TRBV9 and J is TRBJ2-2, with TRBD1 as a possible D gene (6 bases). The CDR3 consists of 16 residues. CDR1 is SGDLS and CDR2 is YYNGEE in the germline V gene. V dropped 6 bases and J dropped 0 bases, with 15 bases sitting between them.